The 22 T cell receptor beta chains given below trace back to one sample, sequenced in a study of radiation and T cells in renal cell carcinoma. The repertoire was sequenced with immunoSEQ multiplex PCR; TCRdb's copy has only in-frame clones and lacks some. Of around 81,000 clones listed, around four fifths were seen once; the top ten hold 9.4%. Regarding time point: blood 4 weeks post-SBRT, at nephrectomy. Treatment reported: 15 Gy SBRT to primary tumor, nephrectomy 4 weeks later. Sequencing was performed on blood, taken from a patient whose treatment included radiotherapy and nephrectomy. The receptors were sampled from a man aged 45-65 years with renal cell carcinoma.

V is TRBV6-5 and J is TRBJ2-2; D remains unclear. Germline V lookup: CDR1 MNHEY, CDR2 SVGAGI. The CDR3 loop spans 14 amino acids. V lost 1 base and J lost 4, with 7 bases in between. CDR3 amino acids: CASSYYQTTGELFF. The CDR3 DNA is TGTGCCAGCAGTTACTATCAGACCACCGGGGAGCTGTTTTTT.

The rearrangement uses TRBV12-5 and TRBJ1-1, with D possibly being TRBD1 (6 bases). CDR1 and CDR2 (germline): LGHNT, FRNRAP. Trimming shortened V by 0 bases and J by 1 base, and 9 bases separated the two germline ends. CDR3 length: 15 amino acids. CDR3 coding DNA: TGTGCTAGTGGTTTGGTACCAGGGGCGAACACTGAAGCTTTCTTT. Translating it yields CASGLVPGANTEAFF.

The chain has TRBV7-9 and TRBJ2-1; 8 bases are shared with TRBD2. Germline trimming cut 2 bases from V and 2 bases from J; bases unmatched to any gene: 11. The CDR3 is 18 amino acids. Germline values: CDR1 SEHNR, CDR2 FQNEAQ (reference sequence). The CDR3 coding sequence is TGTGCCAGCAGCTTATCAGCGGGAGTGCAGGCGGCCTACAATGAGCAGTTCTTC. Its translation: CASSLSAGVQAAYNEQFF.

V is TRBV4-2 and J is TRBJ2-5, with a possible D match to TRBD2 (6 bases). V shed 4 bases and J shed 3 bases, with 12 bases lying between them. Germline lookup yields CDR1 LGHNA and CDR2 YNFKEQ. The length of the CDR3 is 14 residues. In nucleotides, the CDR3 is TGTGCCAGCAGCCCGCCAGGCGGGGAAGAGACCCAGTACTTC. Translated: CASSPPGGEETQYF.

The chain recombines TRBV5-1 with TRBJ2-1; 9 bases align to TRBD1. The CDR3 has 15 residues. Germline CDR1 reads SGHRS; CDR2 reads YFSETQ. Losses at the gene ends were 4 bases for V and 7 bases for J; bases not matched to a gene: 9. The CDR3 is CASSPEGTGRNEQFF. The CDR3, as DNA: TGCGCCAGCAGCCCGGAAGGGACAGGGAGGAATGAGCAGTTCTTC.

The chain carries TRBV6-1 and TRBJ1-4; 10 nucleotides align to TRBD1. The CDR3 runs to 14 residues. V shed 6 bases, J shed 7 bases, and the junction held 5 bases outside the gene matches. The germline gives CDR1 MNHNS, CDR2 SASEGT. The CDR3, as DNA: TGTGCCAGCAGCCGGGACAGGGGACGTGAAAAACTGTTTTTT. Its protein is CASSRDRGREKLFF.

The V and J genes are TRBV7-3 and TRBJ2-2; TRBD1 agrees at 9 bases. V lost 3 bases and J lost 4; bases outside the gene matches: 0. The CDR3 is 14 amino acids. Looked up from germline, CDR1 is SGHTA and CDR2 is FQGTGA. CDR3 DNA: TGTGCCAGCAGCTTGACAGGGGGCACCGGGGAGCTGTTTTTT. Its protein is CASSLTGGTGELFF.

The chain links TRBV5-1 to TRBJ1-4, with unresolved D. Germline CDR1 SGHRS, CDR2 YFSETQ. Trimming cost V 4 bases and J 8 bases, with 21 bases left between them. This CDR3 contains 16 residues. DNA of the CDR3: TGCGCCAGCAGCGCAGCCCTACATATTAAAGGGGAAAAACTGTTTTTT. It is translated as CASSAALHIKGEKLFF.

CDR3 nucleotide sequence: TGTGCCACCAGCAGAGCTCCTAGCGGGGGGGCAAATGAGCAGTTCTTC. Encoded protein: CATSRAPSGGANEQFF. This rearrangement joins TRBV15 to TRBJ2-1, with 12 bases identical to TRBD2. After removal of 1 base from V and 7 bases from J, the junction contained 5 bases not matched to a gene. The CDR3 has 16 residues. Germline V gene sequence: CDR1 LNHNV, CDR2 YYDKDF (reference sequence).

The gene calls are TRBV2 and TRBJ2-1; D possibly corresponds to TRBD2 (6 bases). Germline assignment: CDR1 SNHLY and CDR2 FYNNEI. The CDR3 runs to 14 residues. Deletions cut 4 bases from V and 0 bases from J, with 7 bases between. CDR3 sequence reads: CASSVAASYNEQFF. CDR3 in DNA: TGTGCCAGCAGTGTAGCGGCCTCCTACAATGAGCAGTTCTTC. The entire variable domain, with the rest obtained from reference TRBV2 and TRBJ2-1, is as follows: EPEVTQTPSHQVTQMGQEVILRCVPISNHLYFYWYRQILGQKVEFLVSFYNNEISEKSEIFDDQFSVERPDGSNFTLKIRSTKLEDSAMYFCASSVAASYNEQFFGPGTRLTVL.

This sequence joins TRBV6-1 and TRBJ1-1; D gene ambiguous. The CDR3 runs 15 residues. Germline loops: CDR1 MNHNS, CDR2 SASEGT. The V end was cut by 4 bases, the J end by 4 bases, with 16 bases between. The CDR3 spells CASSAPLPKPTEAFF. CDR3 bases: TGTGCCAGCAGTGCCCCACTCCCGAAGCCCACTGAAGCTTTCTTT.

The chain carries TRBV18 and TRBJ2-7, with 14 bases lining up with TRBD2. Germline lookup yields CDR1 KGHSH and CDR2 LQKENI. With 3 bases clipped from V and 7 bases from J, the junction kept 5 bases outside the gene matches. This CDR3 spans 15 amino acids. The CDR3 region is CASSPGTSGSGEQYF. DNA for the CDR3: TGTGCCAGCTCACCGGGGACTAGCGGGAGTGGGGAGCAGTACTTC.

The DNA for the CDR3 is TGTGCCAGCAGCCTAAAATTGGCAACTAATGAAAAACTGTTTTTT. This sequence encodes CASSLKLATNEKLFF. The V gene is TRBV6-5, the J gene TRBJ1-4; D is uncertain. The CDR3 covers 15 residues. V was trimmed by 6 bases and J by 0 bases, leaving 11 bases between them. In germline, CDR1 is MNHEY, CDR2 SVGAGI.

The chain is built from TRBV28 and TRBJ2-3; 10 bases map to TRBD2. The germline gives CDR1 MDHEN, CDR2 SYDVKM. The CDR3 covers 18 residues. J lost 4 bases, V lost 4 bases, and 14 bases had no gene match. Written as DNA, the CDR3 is TGTGCCAGCAGTTATTCAGCGGGGGGGAACATAGTAGCAGATACGCAGTATTTT. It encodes CASSYSAGGNIVADTQYF.

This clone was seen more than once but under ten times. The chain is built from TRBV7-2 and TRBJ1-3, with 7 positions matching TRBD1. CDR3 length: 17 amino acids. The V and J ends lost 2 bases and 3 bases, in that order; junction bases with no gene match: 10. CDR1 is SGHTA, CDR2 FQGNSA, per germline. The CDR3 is CASSLTPAGGNGNTIYF. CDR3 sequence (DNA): TGTGCCAGCAGCTTAACCCCTGCAGGGGGGAATGGAAACACCATATATTTT. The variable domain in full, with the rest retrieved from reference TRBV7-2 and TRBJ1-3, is GAGVSQSPSNKVTEKGKDVELRCDPISGHTALYWYRQSLGQGLEFLIYFQGNSAPDKSGLPSDRFSAERTGGSVSTLTIQRTQQEDSAVYLCASSLTPAGGNGNTIYFGEGSWLTVV.

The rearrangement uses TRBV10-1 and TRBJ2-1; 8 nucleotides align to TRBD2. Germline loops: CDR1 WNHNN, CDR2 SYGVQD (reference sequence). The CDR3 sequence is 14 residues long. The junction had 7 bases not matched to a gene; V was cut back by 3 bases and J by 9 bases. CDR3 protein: CASSEVLAGGEQFF. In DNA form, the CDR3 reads TGCGCCAGCAGTGAAGTGCTAGCGGGTGGTGAGCAGTTCTTC.

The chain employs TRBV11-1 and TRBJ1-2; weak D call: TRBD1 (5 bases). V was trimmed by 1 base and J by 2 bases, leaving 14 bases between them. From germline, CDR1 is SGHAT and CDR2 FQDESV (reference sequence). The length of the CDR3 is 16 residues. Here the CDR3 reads CASSLEVARGNYGYTF. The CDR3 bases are TGTGCCAGCAGCTTAGAGGTCGCTCGGGGCAACTATGGCTACACCTTC.

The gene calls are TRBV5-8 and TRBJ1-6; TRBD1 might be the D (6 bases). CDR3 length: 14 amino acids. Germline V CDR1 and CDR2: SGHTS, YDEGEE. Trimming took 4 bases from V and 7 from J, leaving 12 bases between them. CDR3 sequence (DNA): TGTGCCAGCAGCCTACAGGGCGAAAATTCACCCCTCCACTTT. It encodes CASSLQGENSPLHF. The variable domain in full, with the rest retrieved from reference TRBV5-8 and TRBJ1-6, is EAGVTQSPTHLIKTRGQQATLRCSPISGHTSVYWYQQALGLGLQFLLWYDEGEERNRGNFPPRFSGRQFPNYSSELNVNALELEDSALYLCASSLQGENSPLHFGNGTRLTVT.

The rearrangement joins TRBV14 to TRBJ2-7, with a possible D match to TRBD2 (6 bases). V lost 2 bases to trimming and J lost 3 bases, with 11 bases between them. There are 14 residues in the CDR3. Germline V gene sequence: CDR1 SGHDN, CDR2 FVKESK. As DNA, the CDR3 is TGTGCCAGCAGCCAAAGCGGGTGGAACTACGAGCAGTACTTC. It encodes CASSQSGWNYEQYF. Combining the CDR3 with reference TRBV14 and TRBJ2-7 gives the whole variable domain EAGVTQFPSHSVIEKGQTVTLRCDPISGHDNLYWYRRVMGKEIKFLLHFVKESKQDESGMPNNRFLAERTGGTYSTLKVQPAELEDSGVYFCASSQSGWNYEQYFGPGTRLTVT.

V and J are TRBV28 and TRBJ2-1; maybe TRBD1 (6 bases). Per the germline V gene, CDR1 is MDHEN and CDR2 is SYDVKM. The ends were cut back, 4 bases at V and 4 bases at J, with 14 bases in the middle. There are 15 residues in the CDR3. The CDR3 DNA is TGTGCCAGCAGTTCCCCGTTCAGGGGATACAATGAGCAGTTCTTC. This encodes CASSSPFRGYNEQFF.

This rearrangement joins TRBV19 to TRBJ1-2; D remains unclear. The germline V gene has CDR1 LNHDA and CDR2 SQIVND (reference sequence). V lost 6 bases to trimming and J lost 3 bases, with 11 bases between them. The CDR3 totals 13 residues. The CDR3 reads CASSPEGYYGYTF. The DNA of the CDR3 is TGTGCCAGTAGCCCCGAGGGATACTATGGCTACACCTTC.

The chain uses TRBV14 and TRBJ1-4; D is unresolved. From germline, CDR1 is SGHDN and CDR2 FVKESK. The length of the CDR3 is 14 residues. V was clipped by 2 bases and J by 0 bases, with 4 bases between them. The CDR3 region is CASSQSPTNEKLFF. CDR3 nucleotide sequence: TGTGCCAGCAGCCAATCTCCAACTAATGAAAAACTGTTTTTT. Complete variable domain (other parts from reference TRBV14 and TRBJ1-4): EAGVTQFPSHSVIEKGQTVTLRCDPISGHDNLYWYRRVMGKEIKFLLHFVKESKQDESGMPNNRFLAERTGGTYSTLKVQPAELEDSGVYFCASSQSPTNEKLFFGSGTQLSVL.